This paragraph covers one T cell receptor beta chain sequence. Specified time point: pretreatment peripheral blood. Per the germline V gene, CDR1 is SGHVS and CDR2 is FNYEAQ. After removal of 5 bases from V and 7 bases from J, the junction contained 15 bases not matched to a gene. The CDR3 runs to 16 residues. This record comes from a study of PD-L1 blockade in urothelial cancer. Study as a whole: Atezolizumab at 1,200 mg intravenously every 3 weeks was started by patients in 2014. Bladder-origin urothelial cancer in males covered about 90% of the roughly 30 patients.

TCRdb's copy holds only in-frame clones and misses some; the assay was immunoSEQ multiplex PCR. Of 70,000 to 90,000 clones listed, more than 75% are singletons. The starting material was PBMCs, obtained around atezolizumab (anti-PD-L1) treatment. The chain carries TRBV7-6 and TRBJ2-7, with 9 nucleotides matching TRBD2. The TCR originated in a man in his sixties with urothelial cancer. Here the CDR3 reads CASSRSPLAGVREQYF. For the CDR3, the DNA is TGTGCCAGCAGCCGTAGCCCCTTAGCGGGAGTGCGGGAGCAGTACTTC.